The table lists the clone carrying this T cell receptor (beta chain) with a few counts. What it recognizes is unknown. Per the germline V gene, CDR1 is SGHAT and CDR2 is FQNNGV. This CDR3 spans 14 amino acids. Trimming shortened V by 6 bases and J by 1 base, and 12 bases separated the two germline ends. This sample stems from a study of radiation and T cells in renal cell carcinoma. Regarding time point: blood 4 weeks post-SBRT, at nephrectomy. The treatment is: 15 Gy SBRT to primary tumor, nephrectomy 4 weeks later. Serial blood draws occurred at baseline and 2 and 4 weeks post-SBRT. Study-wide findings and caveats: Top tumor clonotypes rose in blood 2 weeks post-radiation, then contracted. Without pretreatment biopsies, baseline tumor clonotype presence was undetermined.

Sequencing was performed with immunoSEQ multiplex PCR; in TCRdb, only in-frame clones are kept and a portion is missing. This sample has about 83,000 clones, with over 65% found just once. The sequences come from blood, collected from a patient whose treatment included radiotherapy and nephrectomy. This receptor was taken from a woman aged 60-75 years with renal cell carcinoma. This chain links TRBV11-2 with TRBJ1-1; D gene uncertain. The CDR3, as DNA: TGTGCCAGCAGGTTGTGGATCTCGAACACTGAAGCTTTCTTT. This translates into CASRLWISNTEAFF. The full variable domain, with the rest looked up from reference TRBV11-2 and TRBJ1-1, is EAGVAQSPRYKIIEKRQSVAFWCNPISGHATLYWYQQILGQGPKLLIQFQNNGVVDDSQLPKDRFSAERLKGVDSTLKIQPAKLEDSAVYLCASRLWISNTEAFFGQGTRLTVV.